Here is one T cell receptor beta chain with its context. Which antigen it targets is not known. Base qualities were left out, and no much larger clone turns up one base away. Library preparation was by PCR. Instrument used: Illumina HiSeq 2500. Molecular barcoding was employed in the preparation of TCR libraries, with unique molecular identifiers being used to normalize TCRbeta repertoire quantification. The public reads were reanalyzed by TCRdb: fastp trimming at Q25, MiXCR alignment, in-frame beta chains only. CDR3 protein duplicates are merged, each entry listing the most common genes and DNA. The sample contains hundreds of thousands of distinct CDR3 sequences, 10% to 15% of them found a single time. 0.75% to 0.85% of the sample comes from the top ten. The CDR3 measures 16 amino acids from cysteine to phenylalanine. CDR3 DNA is the only sequence kept; it has 48 bases, read in frame from the first base. The germline V gene encodes CDR1 SGHKS and CDR2 YYEKEE (reference sequence). Clipping removes 4 bases from V and 2 bases from J, with 10 as the unmatched junction base count.

These data come from a study of T-cell reconstitution after alpha-beta-depleted transplantation in children listed by TCRdb under 2016. For context, the study as a whole: The study quantitatively tracked T-cell immune reconstitution after TCRalphabeta/CD19-depleted allogeneic hematopoietic cell transplantation in children using TCR repertoire profiling. Study-wide findings and limitations: Over subsequent months, a decline in hyperexpanded clone frequencies was noted, and after one year, T-cell counts and TCRbeta diversity were mostly ascribed to newly produced T cells. In some patients, the high TCRbeta diversity seen at day 60 was put down to recipient T cells and intrathymic progenitors that had survived conditioning. About two months after transplant, the apparently early recovery of alphabetaT-cell counts reportedly depended on just several hundred clones that had expanded rapidly and came from non-depleted graft cells.

The intended sense of this specimen's treatment or condition label: allogeneic hematopoietic cell transplantation with graft depleted of TCRalphabeta T cells and CD19 B cells. TCRalphabeta/CD19-depleted allogeneic hematopoietic cell grafts were given to the transplant recipients, all of whom were children. The source material was PBMCs, sampled before TCRalphabeta/CD19-depleted stem cell transplant. The sequence is built from TRBV5-5 and TRBJ2-3, and 7 junction bases match TRBD1. This TCR derives from a girl aged 2 to 10 with congenital amegakaryocytic thrombocytopenia, due to receive a stem cell transplant. The sequence in DNA is TGTGCCAGCAGCGGTCCTCACGGGACAGACACAGATACGCAGTATTTT. Its translation reads: CASSGPHGTDTDTQYF.